This T cell receptor beta chain appears in the sequencing data of a study of cytomegalovirus exposure and HLA in healthy donors. Overall study findings and caveats: Among the CMV-associated chains, three were confirmed in vitro as specific for CMV antigens. A list of approximately 160 TCR beta chains associated with cytomegalovirus was given. The classifier was said to identify cytomegalovirus status with high specificity and sensitivity. Rarity marked most TCR sequences, yet some public TCRs occurred in many donors.

TCRdb's copy holds only in-frame clones and misses some; the assay was immunoSEQ multiplex PCR. Among about 190,000 clones listed, about four fifths were seen once. In the case of this clone: The target antigen is unknown.

This CDR3 is 13 amino acids long. Germline assignment: CDR1 SGHNT and CDR2 YYREEE (reference sequence). Deletions cut 0 bases from V and 7 bases from J, with 11 bases between. The chain links TRBV5-4 to TRBJ2-7; tentatively, D is TRBD1 (6 bases). The receptor comes from a man aged 18-30 years in good health and CMV-seropositive. Sequenced: PBMCs. The CDR3, as DNA: TGTGCCAGCAGCTTGGATTTGAGGGGGGAGCAGTACTTC. Its protein is CASSLDLRGEQYF.